Listed here is a single T cell receptor beta chain. Its antigen remains unidentified. The data were taken from a study of shared clonotypes between healthy human individuals. The overall study: A few men and a couple of women, aged 18 to 49, were donors. Study findings and constraints: Depth of sequencing was expected to influence donor clonotype sharing.

As originally analysed: ImmunoSEQ supplied junction-only sequences lacking quality scores, so filtering was different. Sequencing was performed with immunoSEQ multiplex PCR; in TCRdb, only in-frame clones are kept and a portion is missing. The DNA was the basis for D and trimming; V, J and clone size are from that table. The sample lists hundreds of thousands of clones, 90% to 96% seen once, with 0.055% to 0.075% in the top ten. The CDR3 contains 14 residues. V lost 4 bases and J lost 1, with 11 bases in between. Germline values: CDR1 SGHRS, CDR2 YFSETQ. The origin of this receptor is a young woman in good health. Specimen: naive CD4+ T cells sorted from blood. This sample's subset: CD45RA+ positively selected. The V and J genes are TRBV5-1 and TRBJ2-5, with D perhaps TRBD2 (5 bases). The CDR3 region has the DNA TGCGCCAGCAGCCTCCAGCGGTTCCAAGAGACCCAGTACTTC. Translating it yields CASSLQRFQETQYF.